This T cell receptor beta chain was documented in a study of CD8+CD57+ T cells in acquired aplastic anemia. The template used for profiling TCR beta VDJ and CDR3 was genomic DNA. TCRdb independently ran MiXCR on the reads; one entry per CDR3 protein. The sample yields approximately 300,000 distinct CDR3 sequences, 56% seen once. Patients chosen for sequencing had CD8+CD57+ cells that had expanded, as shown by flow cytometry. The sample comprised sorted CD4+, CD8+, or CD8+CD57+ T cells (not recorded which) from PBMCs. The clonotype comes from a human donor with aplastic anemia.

In DNA form, the CDR3 reads TGTGCCAGCAGTCTTGCCGGGGGCGCGAGGTATGGCTACACCTTC. It encodes CASSLAGGARYGYTF. V is TRBV2 and J is TRBJ1-2; a weak D match, TRBD1 (6 bases). V dropped 5 bases and J dropped 5 bases, with 18 bases sitting between them. The CDR3 covers 15 residues. CDR1 SNHLY and CDR2 FYNNEI come from the germline V gene.